This TCR beta chain was documented in a study of T cells after yellow fever vaccination (dated by TCRdb to about 2019). For context, the study as a whole: The SMART-Seq v4 Ultra Low Input RNA kit was used to prepare libraries from fractions with low cell numbers. To track T-cell clones before and after primary and booster YFV17D yellow fever vaccination, bulk TCR alpha and beta repertoires were sequenced longitudinally. The cohort comprised two healthy male donors, one aged 18 to 29 and one aged 30 to 40 years. Blood was drawn at multiple timepoints before and after primary and secondary immunization, with bulk PBMC replicates and cell subsets isolated.

The CDR1 and CDR2 encoded by the germline V gene (reference sequence) are DFQATT and SNEGSKA. V and J are truncated by 6 bases and 1 base respectively, leaving an intervening sequence of 21 bases. Reading from cysteine to phenylalanine, the CDR3 counts 16 amino acids. Just the 48-base CDR3 DNA is kept, in frame starting at base 1. This sample's treatment or condition label indicates: live attenuated yellow fever vaccine strain. PBMCs were isolated from peripheral blood using a standard Ficoll-Paque protocol. Dynabeads CD4 and CD8 positive selection kits were used to isolate CD4 and CD8 T-cell fractions. TriZol was used to extract RNA from bulk PBMCs, CD4 and CD8 fractions, and dextramer-positive and dextramer-negative fractions. The paper as a whole reports these results and caveats: Because abundant contaminating clonotypes from the bulk population could be contained in FACS-sorted repertoires, computational filtering was required. After the booster, most clones that had expanded after primary vaccination were detected again (roughly 95% of CD4 and around nine tenths of CD8), suggesting broad maintenance of memory. The secondary T-cell response was found to be weaker but faster than the primary response, with a peak reached on day 5 rather than on day 15. A small fraction of clonotypes appeared in both the CD4 and CD8 compartments, likely as a result of convergent recombination. Only a couple of donors were included in the study, so the extent to which the findings can be generalized is limited.

This clonotype was observed a few times. Its cognate antigen has yet to be identified. No clone much larger than this one lies a single base away; base qualities are absent. Sequencing instrument: Illumina NovaSeq 6000. Synthesis of TCR cDNA relied on 5'RACE template switching, a step that introduced a universal primer site along with unique molecular identifiers. Priming for cDNA synthesis came from both the TCR alpha and TCR beta constant segments. Library amplification involved two PCR steps, and the second step added sample barcodes and sequencing adapters. Libraries were sequenced on Illumina HiSeq 2500 (2x100 bp) or NovaSeq (2x150 bp). For the original study's pipeline: Reads were demultiplexed and collapsed into UMI consensus sequences with MIGEC, and V(D)J alignment was performed with MiXCR. Using edgeR on replicate PBMC samples, clonotypes were called vaccine-responding if FDR was below 0.01 and the log2 fold change was above 5 up to day 15. Each bulk clonotype was labeled CD4 or CD8 based on which sequenced repertoire, CD4 or CD8, contained the clonotype at higher abundance. TCRdb applied fastp at Q25 and MiXCR to the public reads, then kept only in-frame beta chains. Each entry merges the rows of one CDR3 protein and shows their most common DNA and genes. The V and J calls and clone size come from TCRdb's table, not from the authors' own analysis. The sample data list 100,000 to 150,000 distinct CDR3 sequences, and almost 9% of these were observed just once. Jointly, the top ten make up approximately 39% of the sample.

This receptor chain uses TRBV20-1 and TRBJ1-2; the D segment cannot be called with confidence. Here the sequenced sample was CD8+ T cells sorted from PBMCs, taken on the day of the yellow fever booster vaccination. The clonotype comes from a man in his late teens or twenties who received the YFV17D yellow fever vaccine. CDR3 region: CSARRPGPTDNYGYTF. In nucleotide form, the sequence is TGCAGTGCCAGACGCCCTGGTCCCACCGATAACTATGGCTACACCTTC.